This TCR beta chain was sequenced for a study of early T cells in non-severe SARS-CoV-2 infection. As for the study in general: Sequenced material consisted of bulk RNA (from unsorted whole blood), and chains were unpaired.

Each single cDNA molecule received a unique molecular identifier. TCRdb re-analysed the 5' RACE reads in MiXCR, keeping a single row per CDR3 protein. The sample has approximately 66,000 distinct CDR3 sequences; about 13% are singletons. The V end was cut by 1 base, the J end by 6 bases, with 10 bases between. CDR3 length equals 13 residues. The germline V gene encodes CDR1 SGHVS and CDR2 FQNEAQ. The sequence was collected from an adult who was a healthcare worker with PCR-confirmed SARS-CoV-2 infection or an uninfected control (not recorded which). Sequenced material: whole blood. This chain joins TRBV7-8 and TRBJ2-7; D is unclear. CDR3 DNA: TGTGCCAGCAGCTTAGAGATCCGATCCGAGCAGTACTTC. Amino acid sequence: CASSLEIRSEQYF.